Following are 17 T cell receptor beta chains from one sample sequenced in a study of CD8+CD57+ T cells in acquired aplastic anemia. Genomic DNA templated the TCR beta VDJ and CDR3 profiling. Each CDR3 protein is one row after TCRdb ran MiXCR on the reads. The sample has roughly 500,000 distinct CDR3 sequences; less than 35% are singletons. Sequenced patients had shown CD8+CD57+ cell expansion by flow cytometry. Sequenced input: sorted CD4+, CD8+, or CD8+CD57+ T cells (not recorded which) from PBMCs. The receptors were sampled from a human donor with aplastic anemia.

The rearrangement joins TRBV6-1 to TRBJ1-6, with TRBD1 as a possible D gene (6 bases). The CDR3 spans 14 residues. Looked up from germline, CDR1 is MNHNS and CDR2 is SASEGT. V lost 6 bases, J lost 4 bases, and 10 bases lay in between. CDR3 coding DNA: TGTGCCAGCAGGGGGGGCCTTTATAATTCACCCCTCCACTTT. The encoded protein is CASRGGLYNSPLHF.

The genes are TRBV7-2 and TRBJ1-2; the D gene is possibly TRBD1 (6 bases). This CDR3 region has 15 residues. The V end was cut by 5 bases, the J end by 1 base, with 14 bases between. Germline-derived CDR1 and CDR2 are SGHTA and FQGNSA. The CDR3 DNA sequence: TGTGCCAGCAGCCCCGGGGGGCGTATTAACTATGGCTACACCTTC. Translating it yields CASSPGGRINYGYTF.

This clonotype was counted only a few times. This chain links TRBV6-1 with TRBJ2-7; TRBD2 matches 13 bases. The CDR3 has 15 residues. Trimming took 5 bases from V and 10 from J; bases not matched to a gene: 11. Germline lookup yields CDR1 MNHNS and CDR2 SASEGT. The CDR3 nucleotides are TGTGCCAGCAGTCCCGGGACTAGCGGGGTCCCGAGACAGTACTTC. Translating it yields CASSPGTSGVPRQYF.

This clonotype was counted between two and nine times. This chain links TRBV5-5 with TRBJ1-2; 9 bases agree with TRBD1. Germline lookup yields CDR1 SGHKS and CDR2 YYEKEE (reference sequence). The CDR3 sequence is 15 residues long. The V segment lost 3 bases and the J segment 4 bases; nucleotides outside the gene matches: 7. Here the CDR3 reads CASSSRDRAPYGYTF. The CDR3 DNA follows: TGTGCCAGCAGCTCGAGGGACAGGGCTCCCTATGGCTACACCTTC.

The CDR3, as DNA: TGTGCCAGTAGCTCAGGGTACCAGCCCCAGTACTTC. Encoded protein: CASSSGYQPQYF. The rearrangement joins TRBV19 to TRBJ2-5, with D perhaps TRBD1 (5 bases). The ends were cut back, 6 bases at V and 9 bases at J, with 14 bases in the middle. Germline CDR1 is LNHDA and CDR2 is SQIVND (reference sequence). The CDR3 is made up of 12 amino acids.

This clonotype was recorded once. V usage is TRBV19 and J usage is TRBJ2-7, with 9 bases lining up with TRBD1. The junction had 5 bases not matched to a gene; V was cut back by 3 bases and J by 2 bases. The CDR3 has 15 amino acids. CDR1 and CDR2 from the germline V gene are LNHDA and SQIVND (reference sequence). The CDR3 sequence: CASSIGGQGPYEQYF. The CDR3 DNA is TGTGCCAGTAGTATTGGGGGACAGGGACCCTACGAGCAGTACTTC.

The V call is TRBV19, the J call TRBJ2-1, with TRBD1 identical over 10 bases. V gave up 4 bases and J gave up 13 bases; unmatched junction bases: 13. Germline lookup yields CDR1 LNHDA and CDR2 SQIVND (reference sequence). The CDR3 spans 15 residues. CDR3 protein: CASSTGTGANKEQFF. The CDR3 DNA reads TGTGCCAGTAGTACCGGGACAGGGGCTAACAAGGAACAGTTCTTC. Filled out from reference TRBV19 and TRBJ2-1, the complete variable domain reads DGGITQSPKYLFRKEGQNVTLSCEQNLNHDAMYWYRQDPGQGLRLIYYSQIVNDFQKGDIAEGYSVSREKKESFPLTVTSAQKNPTAFYLCASSTGTGANKEQFFGPGTRLTVL.

The genes are TRBV29-1 and TRBJ1-2; D not certain. V was trimmed by 3 bases and J by 1 base, leaving 9 bases between them. There are 13 residues in the CDR3. Germline CDR1 reads SQVTM; CDR2 reads ANQGSEA. DNA for the CDR3: TGCAGCGTTGAGACCCGGATTAACTATGGCTACACCTTC. Translated: CSVETRINYGYTF.

This clonotype has a count of ten or more. V usage is TRBV14 and J usage is TRBJ1-1; D is possibly TRBD1 (6 bases). The germline V and J ends were trimmed by 9 bases and 0 bases, with 11 bases remaining between them. Germline loops: CDR1 SGHDN, CDR2 FVKESK. The CDR3 consists of 13 residues. The CDR3 sequence: CASTRGMNTEAFF. The CDR3 DNA sequence: TGTGCCAGTACTAGGGGGATGAACACTGAAGCTTTCTTT.

The rearrangement joins TRBV9 to TRBJ2-2; no clear D gene. This CDR3 contains 16 residues. The germline V gene has CDR1 SGDLS and CDR2 YYNGEE. V dropped 3 bases and J dropped 4 bases, with 16 bases sitting between them. CDR3 sequence reads: CASSEEIKPFTGELFF. The CDR3 nucleotides read TGTGCCAGCAGCGAGGAGATAAAACCCTTCACCGGGGAGCTGTTTTTT.

In its sample, this clonotype was seen a few times. This chain joins TRBV20-1 and TRBJ2-5; TRBD2 matches at 8 bases. The CDR3 consists of 13 residues. Germline-derived CDR1 and CDR2 are DFQATT and SNEGSKA (reference sequence). J lost 1 base, V lost 3 bases, and 1 base had no gene match. The CDR3 here is CSASTSGQETQYF. CDR3 DNA sequence: TGCAGTGCTAGTACTAGCGGCCAAGAGACCCAGTACTTC.

This clonotype appeared many times. This chain connects TRBV2 to TRBJ1-6; tentative D call: TRBD1 (6 bases). The V gene lost 11 bases and the J gene lost 5 bases, with 13 bases spanning the gap. This CDR3 comprises 13 residues. Germline assignment: CDR1 SNHLY and CDR2 FYNNEI. The chain's CDR3 is CAGGRADNSPLHF. The CDR3 bases are TGTGCCGGGGGCCGAGCGGATAATTCACCCCTCCACTTT.

This clonotype was seen only a few times. J is TRBJ2-6 and V is TRBV11-2, with D tentatively TRBD1 (5 bases). The length of the CDR3 is 17 residues. The V gene's germline CDR1 is SGHAT and CDR2 FQNNGV. V lost 3 bases and J 0 bases, leaving 12 bases between the germline ends. The CDR3 DNA follows: TGTGCCAGCAGCTTTCAGGGTACGAGCTCTGGGGCCAACGTCCTGACTTTC. Its translation: CASSFQGTSSGANVLTF.

This clonotype was seen only a few times. The CDR3 sequence is CASSLGQGDLGFTF. CDR3 in DNA: TGTGCCAGCAGCTTGGGGCAGGGAGACTTAGGGTTCACCTTC. V usage is TRBV5-6 and J usage is TRBJ1-2; a possible D gene is TRBD1 (5 bases). CDR1 and CDR2 from the germline V gene are SGHDT and YYEEEE. The CDR3 sequence is 14 residues long. V gave up 0 bases and J gave up 13 bases, with 19 bases separating them.

Only a few counts were recorded for this clonotype. The chain links TRBV9 to TRBJ2-5, with TRBD2 matching over 9 bases. The length of the CDR3 is 15 residues. CDR1 is SGDLS, CDR2 YYNGEE, per germline. Losses at the gene ends were 0 bases for V and 2 bases for J; bases not matched to a gene: 2. CDR3: CASSVASGAQETQYF. The CDR3 nucleotides are TGTGCCAGCAGCGTAGCTAGCGGGGCTCAAGAGACCCAGTACTTC.

The V gene is TRBV28, the J gene TRBJ1-5; 7 bases fit TRBD1. Germline CDR1 and CDR2: MDHEN and SYDVKM. The ends lost 1 base at V and 6 bases at J; junction bases unmatched: 9. The CDR3 length is 16 residues. The CDR3 coding sequence is TGTGCCAGCAGTTTATTAGTGGCAGGGGGAGGTCAGCCCCAGCATTTT. It codes for CASSLLVAGGGQPQHF.

This clonotype was recorded at least ten times. CDR3 in amino acids: CASSFERAYEQYF. CDR3 DNA: TGTGCCAGCAGCTTTGAGCGGGCTTACGAGCAGTACTTC. This chain connects TRBV7-2 to TRBJ2-7; D is possibly TRBD2 (6 bases). Germline-derived CDR1 and CDR2 are SGHTA and FQGNSA. Trimming removed 3 bases at V and 4 bases at J, with 10 bases between. The CDR3 length is 13 residues.